This entry is about one T cell receptor (beta chain). Its antigen is as yet unknown. The PCR employed 60 Vbeta primers together with 13 Jbeta primers. TCRdb keeps only in-frame clones here, not all; method: immunoSEQ multiplex PCR. The table has around 200,000 clones, 65% to 80% seen once. This entry comes from a study of cytomegalovirus exposure and HLA in healthy donors. Study-level points and caveats: A later analysis linked a missense variant in DCLRE1C to the trimming of TCR beta V and J genes. In vitro work confirmed that a few CMV-associated chains recognize CMV antigens.

The CDR3 has 13 residues. Germline V lookup: CDR1 SGHVS, CDR2 FNYEAQ. V shed 1 base and J shed 7 bases, with 10 bases lying between them. The clonotype was recovered from a man aged 35-49 years in good health and CMV-seronegative. What was sequenced was PBMCs. This sequence joins TRBV7-6 and TRBJ1-2; possibly TRBD1 for D (6 bases). CDR3 protein: CASSLGTAGGYTF. CDR3 in DNA: TGTGCCAGCAGCTTAGGGACAGCCGGTGGCTACACCTTC.